Given below is one T cell receptor beta chain in context. This CDR3 has 15 amino acids. Per the germline V gene, CDR1 is KGHDR and CDR2 is SFDVKD. V shed 7 bases and J shed 2 bases, with 14 bases lying between them. Per the study methods: From reference gene primer amplification, estimates of nucleated cell counts were derived. Data came from immunoSEQ multiplex PCR; TCRdb stores just in-frame clones and leaves some out. The V and J calls and clone size are taken from that table; D and trimming were inferred from the DNA. The data contain some 98,000 clones, 84% of them seen just once; the ten biggest clones take up around 25%. These data originate in a study of blood T cell repertoires in COVID-19. On the study more broadly: T cells, B-cell-depleted T cells, or PBMCs supplied cDNA or gDNA.

This TCR was sampled from a man in his sixties with acute or convalescent COVID-19. The rearrangement links TRBV24-1 to TRBJ1-5; D unclear. Sequenced: peripheral blood. Here the CDR3 reads CATRSPGEGNQPQHF. CDR3 DNA sequence: TGTGCCACCAGATCCCCCGGGGAAGGCAATCAGCCCCAGCATTTT.